What follows is one T cell receptor beta chain and its context. This specimen belongs to a study of blood T cell repertoires in COVID-19. The CDR3 length is 19 residues. Study processing details: Estimates of nucleated cell counts were drawn from the amplification of reference gene primers. Using immunoSEQ multiplex PCR, the repertoire was profiled, and TCRdb retains in-frame clones only, with some absent. V and J calls and clone size are as listed in that table; D and trimming were resolved from the DNA. The data contain 240,000 or so clones, approximately 84% of them singletons. The sample was peripheral blood. The sequence was obtained from a woman aged 80 or over with acute or convalescent COVID-19. The V call is TRBV21-1, the J call TRBJ2-2; the table's D gene call, TRBD2, was not cross checked with the DNA. TRBV21-1 is deemed a pseudogene. The CDR3 here is CASSKELAGRANYTGELFF. Written as DNA, the CDR3 is TGTGCCAGCAGCAAAGAGCTAGCGGGCCGTGCTAATTACACCGGGGAGCTGTTTTTT.